The next 11 T cell receptor beta chains were all read from a single sample in a study of T cell clones after liver transplantation. TCRdb's table, derived via immunoSEQ multiplex PCR, lists solely in-frame clones and lacks some. The sample consists of over 55,000 clones, about two thirds of them appearing once. The source material was CD4+ T cells from blood, sampled at the approximately 16-month timepoint. The origin of the receptors is a human patient who received a liver transplant. The graft donor may have given rise to some T cells.

The V and J genes are TRBV28 and TRBJ1-1; D ambiguous. CDR3 length equals 12 residues. Germline V gene data show CDR1 as MDHEN and CDR2 as SYDVKM. Trimming removed 7 bases at V and 0 bases at J, with 6 bases between. The CDR3 DNA follows: TGTGCCAGCAAGCAGTTGAACACTGAAGCTTTCTTT. The encoded protein is CASKQLNTEAFF.

V gene TRBV5-1 combines with J gene TRBJ1-2, with 10 bases identical to TRBD1. Germline lookup yields CDR1 SGHRS and CDR2 YFSETQ. The CDR3 has 19 residues. Losses at the gene ends were 4 bases for V and 4 bases for J; bases not matched to a gene: 19. The CDR3 DNA follows: TGCGCCAGCAGCACCGGGGGGACAGGGGCACCGAAAACAAGCTATGGCTACACCTTC. Translation: CASSTGGTGAPKTSYGYTF.

This chain links TRBV18 with TRBJ2-4, with D hard to call. The V and J ends lost 5 bases and 7 bases respectively, with 18 bases between them. The CDR3 length is 15 residues. Germline CDR1 and CDR2: KGHSH and LQKENI. CDR3 region: CASSSDPVNINIQYF. CDR3 nucleotide sequence: TGTGCCAGCTCATCAGACCCGGTTAACATTAACATTCAGTACTTC.

V is TRBV28 and J is TRBJ1-1; 7 nucleotides agree with TRBD1. Trimming took 2 bases from V and 11 from J; bases not matched to a gene: 5. There are 12 residues in the CDR3. Looked up from germline, CDR1 is MDHEN and CDR2 is SYDVKM. DNA of the CDR3: TGTGCCAGCAGTTTAGCTCAGGGGGAGGCTTTCTTT. Protein sequence: CASSLAQGEAFF.

J is TRBJ2-1 and V is TRBV19, with TRBD2 matching 10 bases. The CDR3 consists of 17 residues. CDR1 is LNHDA, CDR2 SQIVND, per germline (reference sequence). The junction had 5 bases not matched to a gene; V was cut back by 0 bases and J by 3 bases. This chain's CDR3 is CASSIEKTSGYYNEQFF. The CDR3 DNA reads TGTGCCAGTAGTATAGAGAAGACTAGCGGGTACTACAATGAGCAGTTCTTC.

The chain carries TRBV14 and TRBJ2-7, with 7 positions matching TRBD1. V was clipped by 4 bases and J by 2 bases; unmatched bases: 8. CDR3 length: 15 residues. Germline V CDR1 and CDR2: SGHDN, FVKESK. In DNA, the CDR3 is TGTGCCAGCAGCCCGCTCCAGGGGGAGACCTACGAGCAGTACTTC. Residues: CASSPLQGETYEQYF.

This clone was counted only a few times. The chain combines TRBV28 with TRBJ2-7; 7 bases map to TRBD1. The germline gives CDR1 MDHEN, CDR2 SYDVKM. Trimming cost V 1 base and J 4 bases; bases outside gene matches: 4. This CDR3 spans 14 amino acids. The CDR3 region is CASSLYTGEYEQYF. The CDR3 nucleotides are TGTGCCAGCAGTTTATACACAGGGGAGTACGAGCAGTACTTC.

V and J are TRBV6-5 and TRBJ2-5; D not certain. V was clipped by 5 bases and J by 5 bases, with 9 bases between them. The germline gives CDR1 MNHEY, CDR2 SVGAGI. CDR3 length: 12 amino acids. CDR3: CASSPLGETQYF. CDR3 nucleotides: TGTGCCAGCAGTCCCCTTGGGGAGACCCAGTACTTC.

CDR3 amino acids: CASSRGTGRTEAFF. The CDR3 DNA sequence: TGTGCCAGTAGTCGCGGGACAGGGCGGACTGAAGCTTTCTTT. The chain combines TRBV19 with TRBJ1-1, with 9 bases lining up with TRBD1. Germline lookup yields CDR1 LNHDA and CDR2 SQIVND (reference sequence). V gave up 5 bases and J gave up 5 bases; unmatched junction bases: 6. The CDR3 consists of 14 residues.

The chain is built from TRBV9 and TRBJ2-1, with D perhaps given as TRBD1 or TRBD2 (7 bases each). The CDR3 totals 15 residues. V lost 2 bases and J 8 bases, leaving 17 bases between the germline ends. Germline V lookup: CDR1 SGDLS, CDR2 YYNGEE. For the CDR3, the DNA is TGTGCCAGCAGCGTCTTGACAGGGAGGGAACATGAGCAGTTCTTC. Residues: CASSVLTGREHEQFF.

The table lists this clone with a few counts. The rearrangement uses TRBV30 and TRBJ1-5; D remains ambiguous. V shed 4 bases and J shed 5 bases, with 12 bases lying between them. Per germline, CDR1 GTSNPN and CDR2 SVGIG (reference sequence). The CDR3 contains 13 residues. The CDR3 sequence: CAWKMGGDQPQHF. The CDR3 bases are TGTGCCTGGAAGATGGGTGGTGATCAGCCCCAGCATTTT.